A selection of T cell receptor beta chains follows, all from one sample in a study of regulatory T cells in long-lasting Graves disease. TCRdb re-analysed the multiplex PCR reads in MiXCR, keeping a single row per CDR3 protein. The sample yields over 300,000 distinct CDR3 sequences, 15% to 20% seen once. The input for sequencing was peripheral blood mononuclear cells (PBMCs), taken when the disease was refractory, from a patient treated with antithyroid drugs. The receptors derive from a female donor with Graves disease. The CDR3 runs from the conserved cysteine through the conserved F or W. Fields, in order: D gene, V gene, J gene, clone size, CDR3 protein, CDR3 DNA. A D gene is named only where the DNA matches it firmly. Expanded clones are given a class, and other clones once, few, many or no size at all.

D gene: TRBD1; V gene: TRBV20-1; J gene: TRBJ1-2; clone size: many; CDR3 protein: CSATHPGGAYGYTF; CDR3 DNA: TGCAGTGCTACCCATCCAGGGGGCGCTTATGGCTACACCTTC
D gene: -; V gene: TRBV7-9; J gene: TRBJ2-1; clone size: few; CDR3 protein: CATLGNEQFF; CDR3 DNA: TGTGCCACCCTGGGCAATGAGCAGTTCTTC
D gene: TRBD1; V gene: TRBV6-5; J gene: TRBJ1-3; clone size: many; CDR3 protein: CASSYRGTGPGNTIYF; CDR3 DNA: TGTGCCAGCAGTTACAGGGGGACAGGGCCCGGAAACACCATATATTTT
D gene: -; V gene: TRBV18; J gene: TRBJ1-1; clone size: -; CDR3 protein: CASSPPGGVYAEAFF; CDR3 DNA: TGTGCCAGCTCACCACCCGGTGGGGTTTACGCTGAAGCTTTCTTT
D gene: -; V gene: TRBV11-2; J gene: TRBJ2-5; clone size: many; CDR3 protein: CASHGETQYF; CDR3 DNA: TGTGCCAGCCACGGAGAGACCCAGTACTTC
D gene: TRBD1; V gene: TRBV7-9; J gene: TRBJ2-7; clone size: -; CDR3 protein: CASSSLGQGGAYEQYF; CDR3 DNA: TGTGCCAGCAGCTCCCTAGGACAGGGTGGTGCCTACGAGCAGTACTTC
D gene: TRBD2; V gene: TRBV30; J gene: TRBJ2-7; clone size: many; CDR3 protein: CAWSVAPLAGEQYF; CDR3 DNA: TGTGCCTGGAGTGTGGCCCCACTAGCGGGAGAGCAGTACTTC
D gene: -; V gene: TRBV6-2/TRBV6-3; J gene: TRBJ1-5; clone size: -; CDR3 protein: CASKDWGGFGGNQPQHF; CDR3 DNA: TGTGCCAGCAAGGACTGGGGGGGCTTCGGGGGCAATCAGCCCCAGCATTTT
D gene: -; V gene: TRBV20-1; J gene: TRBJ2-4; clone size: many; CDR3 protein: CSASLRSAAKNIQYF; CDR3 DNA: TGCAGTGCTAGCCTTCGAAGCGCAGCCAAAAACATTCAGTACTTC
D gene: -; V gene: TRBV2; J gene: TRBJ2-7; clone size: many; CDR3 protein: CATMTRSSYEQYF; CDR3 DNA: TGTGCCACCATGACTAGGTCCTCCTACGAGCAGTACTTC
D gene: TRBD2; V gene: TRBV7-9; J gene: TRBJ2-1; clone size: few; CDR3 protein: CASSSGLAGGPGEQFF; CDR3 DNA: TGTGCCAGCAGTTCGGGACTAGCGGGAGGGCCAGGTGAGCAGTTCTTC
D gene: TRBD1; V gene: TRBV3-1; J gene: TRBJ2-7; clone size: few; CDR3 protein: CASSPYGQAYEQYF; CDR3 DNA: TGTGCCAGCAGCCCCTACGGACAGGCCTACGAGCAGTACTTC
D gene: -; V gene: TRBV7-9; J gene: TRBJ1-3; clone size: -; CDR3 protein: CASRRSPGRSGNTIYF; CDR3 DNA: TGTGCCAGCCGCCGTTCCCCGGGCCGTTCTGGAAACACCATATATTTT
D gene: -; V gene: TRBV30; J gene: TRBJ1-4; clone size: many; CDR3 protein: CAWSVLGANNEKLFF; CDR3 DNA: TGTGCCTGGAGTGTACTGGGGGCTAATAATGAAAAACTGTTTTTT
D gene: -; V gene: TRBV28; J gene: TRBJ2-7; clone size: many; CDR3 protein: CAIKRDNPSYEQYF; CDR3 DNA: TGTGCCATTAAAAGGGACAACCCCTCCTACGAGCAGTACTTC
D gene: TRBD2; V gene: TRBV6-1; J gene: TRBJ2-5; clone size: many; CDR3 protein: CASAGGTSYETQYF; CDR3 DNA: TGTGCCAGCGCGGGAGGGACTAGCTACGAGACCCAGTACTTC
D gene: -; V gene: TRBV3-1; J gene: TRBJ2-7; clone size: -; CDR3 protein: CASSQQGGEQYF; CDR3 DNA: TGTGCCAGCAGCCAACAAGGGGGGGAGCAGTACTTC
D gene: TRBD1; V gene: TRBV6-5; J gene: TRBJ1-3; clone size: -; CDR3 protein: CASSYPDQMDRGGNTIYF; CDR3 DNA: TGTGCCAGCAGTTACCCCGATCAAATGGACAGGGGAGGAAACACCATATATTTT
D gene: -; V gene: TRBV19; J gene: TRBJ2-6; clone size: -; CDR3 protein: CASTPRRGSHSGANVLTF; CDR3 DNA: TGTGCCAGTACTCCTAGGAGGGGCTCCCACTCTGGGGCCAACGTCCTGACTTTC
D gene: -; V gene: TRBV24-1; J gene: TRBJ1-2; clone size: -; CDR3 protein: CATSDSRGGYYGYTF; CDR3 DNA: TGTGCCACCAGTGACTCCCGTGGGGGTTACTATGGCTACACCTTC
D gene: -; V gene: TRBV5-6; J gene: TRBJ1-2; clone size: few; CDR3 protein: CASSLNRAGYGYTF; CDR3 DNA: TGTGCCAGCAGCTTGAACAGGGCGGGCTATGGCTACACCTTC
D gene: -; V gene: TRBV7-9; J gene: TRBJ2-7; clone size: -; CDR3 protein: CASGLEVVQYF; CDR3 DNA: TGTGCCAGCGGCTTAGAAGTTGTGCAGTACTTC